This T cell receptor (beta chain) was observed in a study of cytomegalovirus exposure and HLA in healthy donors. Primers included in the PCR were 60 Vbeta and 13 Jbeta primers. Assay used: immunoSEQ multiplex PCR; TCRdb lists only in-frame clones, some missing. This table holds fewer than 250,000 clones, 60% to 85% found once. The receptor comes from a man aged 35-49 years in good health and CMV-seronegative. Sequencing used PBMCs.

For the CDR3, the DNA is TGCGCCAGCAGTGAGTCGCGTCTAGTTGGTCCCGGGGAGCTGTTTTTT. Amino acid sequence: CASSESRLVGPGELFF. The chain recombines TRBV10-1 with TRBJ2-2; no clear D gene. The V and J ends lost 0 bases and 6 bases respectively, with 14 bases between them. This CDR3 is 16 amino acids long. Germline-derived CDR1 and CDR2 are WNHNN and SYGVQD (reference sequence).